The 27 T cell receptor beta chains listed next were all sequenced from one sample in a study of vaccination and CD4 T cells after COVID-19. Treatment here: roughly 11-day PBMC culture with coronavirus spike peptide pools or control peptides (ViraFEST assay). Prior to the COVID-19 pandemic (2011-2018), the unexposed donor's CD4+ T cells were collected. Cultured CD4+ T cells had their DNA profiled by the Oncomine TCR Beta short-read assay. TCRdb reanalysed the PCR reads using MiXCR and keeps one entry per CDR3 protein. The sample yields roughly 3,000 distinct CDR3 sequences, 25% to 30% seen once. Antigen specificity for these receptors is unknown. Sequences were obtained from CD4+ T cells from blood, cultured in vitro. The receptor set was obtained from a human donor in good health.

This chain links TRBV10-3 with TRBJ2-1, with D perhaps TRBD2 (6 bases). Trimming stripped 10 bases from V and 2 bases from J, with 12 bases between. This CDR3 has 13 amino acids. Germline V gene sequence: CDR1 ENHRY, CDR2 SYGVKD. This CDR3 reads CATRDSTYNEQFF. The CDR3 coding sequence is TGTGCCACTAGGGACTCCACCTACAATGAGCAGTTCTTC.

The chain couples TRBV5-1 to TRBJ2-6; D is possibly TRBD2 (5 bases). CDR1 and CDR2 (germline): SGHRS, YFSETQ. V was shortened by 2 bases and J by 4 bases, with 10 bases between the two germline ends. The CDR3 totals 15 residues. In DNA form, the CDR3 reads TGCGCCAGCAGCTTCCTAGCTGCGGGGGCCAACGTCCTGACTTTC. Protein sequence: CASSFLAAGANVLTF.

This chain connects TRBV5-4 to TRBJ1-1; TRBD1 agrees at 12 bases. Germline loops: CDR1 SGHNT, CDR2 YYREEE (reference sequence). The V segment lost 7 bases and the J segment 2 bases; nucleotides outside the gene matches: 6. The CDR3 contains 15 residues. The chain's CDR3 is CASRGTGGGNTEAFF. CDR3 DNA: TGTGCCAGCCGTGGGACAGGGGGCGGAAACACTGAAGCTTTCTTT.

The rearrangement links TRBV20-1 to TRBJ1-1, with a weak D call TRBD1 (5 bases). Germline CDR1 and CDR2: DFQATT and SNEGSKA (reference sequence). Trimming stripped 6 bases from V and 5 bases from J, with 22 bases between. The length of the CDR3 is 15 residues. The CDR3 DNA is TGCAGTGCGTTTTATCCCCGGGGCCCTGGGACTGAAGCTTTCTTT. Encoded protein: CSAFYPRGPGTEAFF.

The chain joins TRBV7-8 to TRBJ2-1; TRBD2 matches 7 bases. Germline CDR1 and CDR2: SGHVS and FQNEAQ. With 3 bases clipped from V and 3 bases from J, the junction kept 17 bases outside the gene matches. The CDR3 runs 19 residues. CDR3 nucleotide sequence: TGTGCCAGCAGCTTTACTCGAGTTTTGCGGGGAGGGAACTACAATGAGCAGTTCTTC. As protein: CASSFTRVLRGGNYNEQFF. The variable domain in full, completed from reference TRBV7-8 and TRBJ2-1, reads GAGVSQSPRYKVAKRGQDVALRCDPISGHVSLFWYQQALGQGPEFLTYFQNEAQLDKSGLPSDRFFAERPEGSVSTLKIQRTQQEDSAVYLCASSFTRVLRGGNYNEQFFGPGTRLTVL.

This chain links TRBV5-4 with TRBJ1-1, with D possibly being TRBD1 (6 bases). There are 16 residues in the CDR3. Germline CDR1 reads SGHNT; CDR2 reads YYREEE (reference sequence). V shed 4 bases and J shed 4 bases, with 20 bases lying between them. CDR3 residues: CASSPGAGGIGTEAFF. CDR3 in DNA: TGTGCCAGCAGCCCCGGAGCGGGGGGCATAGGCACTGAAGCTTTCTTT.

This clonotype came up a few times. The chain couples TRBV7-2 to TRBJ2-1, with 11 bases fitting TRBD2. The V gene's germline CDR1 is SGHTA and CDR2 FQGNSA. CDR3 length: 18 residues. The V and J ends lost 1 base and 3 bases, in that order; junction bases with no gene match: 8. Here the CDR3 DNA reads TGTGCCAGCAGCTTAGACGTAACTAGCGGGAGAATCTACAATGAGCAGTTCTTC. Its protein is CASSLDVTSGRIYNEQFF.

This clonotype is deemed medium-sized (0.01 to 0.1%). The chain uses TRBV28 and TRBJ1-2; D is undetermined. The V gene's germline CDR1 is MDHEN and CDR2 SYDVKM. The CDR3 has 13 amino acids. Trimming cost V 7 bases and J 0 bases, with 9 bases left between them. The CDR3 protein is CASTREANYGYTF. The CDR3, as DNA: TGTGCCAGCACACGAGAGGCTAACTATGGCTACACCTTC.

There are a few counts of this clonotype. This chain joins TRBV6-1 and TRBJ1-4; the match to TRBD1 covers 7 bases. This CDR3 has 15 residues. In germline, CDR1 is MNHNS, CDR2 SASEGT. After removal of 1 base from V and 7 bases from J, the junction contained 6 bases not matched to a gene. The CDR3 sequence is CASSEGTGTAEKLFF. CDR3 coding DNA: TGTGCCAGCAGTGAAGGGACAGGAACAGCTGAAAAACTGTTTTTT.

This chain joins TRBV9 and TRBJ2-2, with unresolved D. Germline lookup yields CDR1 SGDLS and CDR2 YYNGEE. The CDR3 consists of 13 residues. With 4 bases removed from V and 4 bases from J, the gap between germline ends came to 8 bases. In DNA form, the CDR3 reads TGTGCCAGCAGCCCTACCGTCACCGGGGAGCTGTTTTTT. This gives the protein CASSPTVTGELFF.

This chain joins TRBV5-4 and TRBJ2-1; D not certain. From germline, CDR1 is SGHNT and CDR2 YYREEE (reference sequence). The CDR3 is 12 residues long. Trimming cost V 1 base and J 7 bases, with 6 bases left between them. CDR3 in amino acids: CASSLSGNEQFF. CDR3 DNA sequence: TGTGCCAGCAGCTTGTCTGGTAATGAGCAGTTCTTC.

The rearrangement joins TRBV20-1 to TRBJ2-4, with D perhaps matching TRBD2 (6 bases). The germline gives CDR1 DFQATT, CDR2 SNEGSKA (reference sequence). V was clipped by 6 bases and J by 7 bases, with 16 bases between them. There are 13 residues in the CDR3. The CDR3: CSAPPPGSNIQYF. CDR3 bases: TGCAGTGCCCCCCCTCCCGGGAGCAACATTCAGTACTTC.

This clonotype has only a few counts. The rearrangement joins TRBV6-1 to TRBJ1-1, with no clear D. V shed 3 bases and J shed 0 bases, with 8 bases lying between them. The CDR3 spans 14 residues. The germline V gene encodes CDR1 MNHNS and CDR2 SASEGT. The CDR3 coding sequence is TGTGCCAGCAGTGATCCCGTAATGAACACTGAAGCTTTCTTT. This codes for CASSDPVMNTEAFF.

This clonotype appeared a few times. V gene TRBV11-3 combines with J gene TRBJ1-6, with unresolved D. Germline CDR1 reads SGHNT; CDR2 reads YENEEA. CDR3 size: 13 residues. V was clipped by 1 base and J by 8 bases, with 6 bases between them. The CDR3 region has the DNA TGTGCCAGCAGCTTAGCAGGAGATTCACCCCTCCACTTT. Its protein product is CASSLAGDSPLHF.

By sample fraction, this clonotype is large. This chain uses TRBV6-1 with TRBJ2-3; 7 bases align to TRBD1. The germline V gene has CDR1 MNHNS and CDR2 SASEGT. Trimming cost V 5 bases and J 5 bases; bases outside gene matches: 1. The CDR3 has 12 amino acids. The CDR3 DNA follows: TGTGCCAGCAGTCCAGGGGGAGATACGCAGTATTTT. Its protein product is CASSPGGDTQYF.

The CDR3 DNA sequence: TGTGCCTGGAGTAAAGCGGGCCTACCCTCCTACGAGCAGTACTTC. Translated: CAWSKAGLPSYEQYF. The chain links TRBV30 to TRBJ2-7; D perhaps matches TRBD2 (6 bases). CDR3 size: 15 residues. The ends were cut back, 2 bases at V and 0 bases at J, with 14 bases in the middle. CDR1 GTSNPN and CDR2 SVGIG come from the germline V gene (reference sequence).

The chain couples TRBV5-4 to TRBJ1-1, with a weak D call TRBD1 (5 bases). The germline gives CDR1 SGHNT, CDR2 YYREEE (reference sequence). The V and J ends lost 0 bases and 1 base respectively, with 10 bases between them. This CDR3 is built from 15 residues. The CDR3 DNA reads as TGTGCCAGCAGCTTGGGGCGGGGGAGGAACACTGAAGCTTTCTTT. Protein: CASSLGRGRNTEAFF.

The chain recombines TRBV9 with TRBJ2-1; maybe TRBD2 (6 bases). The CDR3 runs 17 residues. Trimming removed 3 bases from V and 4 bases from J, with 20 bases in between. Germline CDR1 is SGDLS and CDR2 is YYNGEE. The CDR3 is CASSATIGRGAYNEQFF. CDR3 coding DNA: TGTGCCAGCAGCGCCACCATTGGGCGGGGAGCTTACAATGAGCAGTTCTTC.

The chain joins TRBV6-1 to TRBJ2-7; D is tentatively TRBD1 or TRBD2 (5 bases each). The CDR3 has 14 residues. Between the trimmed V and J ends, which lost 6 bases and 3 bases, there was a span of 15 bases. Germline lookup yields CDR1 MNHNS and CDR2 SASEGT. Written as DNA, the CDR3 is TGTGCCAGCAGGGCCGGGACGGTTGACTACGAGCAGTACTTC. Translating gives CASRAGTVDYEQYF.

J is TRBJ1-5 and V is TRBV5-6, with D possibly TRBD1 on 6 matching bases. Looked up from germline, CDR1 is SGHDT and CDR2 is YYEEEE. This CDR3 has 13 amino acids. The V end lost 4 bases, the J end lost 6 bases, and 11 bases lay between the germline ends. The CDR3 coding sequence is TGTGCCAGCAGCGCCGACAGGTCTCAGCCCCAGCATTTT. Encoded protein: CASSADRSQPQHF.

This clonotype was counted between two and nine times. The chain carries TRBV20-1 and TRBJ1-1, with TRBD1 matching 9 bases. Germline CDR1 is DFQATT and CDR2 is SNEGSKA (reference sequence). CDR3 length equals 15 residues. The ends lost 0 bases at V and 0 bases at J; junction bases unmatched: 2. The CDR3 DNA sequence: TGCAGTGCTAGAGATGGGACAGGGATGAACACTGAAGCTTTCTTT. Translating gives CSARDGTGMNTEAFF.

This clonotype counts as medium-sized. The chain is built from TRBV6-5 and TRBJ1-2; D is ambiguous. This CDR3 comprises 15 residues. CDR1 is MNHEY and CDR2 is SVGAGI in the germline V gene. With 2 bases removed from V and 2 bases from J, the gap between germline ends came to 12 bases. CDR3 amino acids: CASSYTRSYNYGYTF. The CDR3 DNA sequence: TGTGCCAGCAGTTACACACGGTCTTACAACTATGGCTACACCTTC.

Worth noting for this clonotype: One end of the junction fails to match germline, which may point to a read error. The rearrangement joins TRBV30 to TRBJ2-7; TRBD1 matches at 9 bases. The germline gives CDR1 GTSNPN, CDR2 SVGIG (reference sequence). This CDR3 has 13 residues. The CDR3 DNA is TGTGCCCGGAGCGACAGGGGGTCCTACGAGCAGTACTTC. This sequence encodes CARSDRGSYEQYF.

This clonotype was detected a few times. This sequence joins TRBV5-1 and TRBJ2-7; 10 nucleotides align to TRBD1. Germline V lookup: CDR1 SGHRS, CDR2 YFSETQ. The CDR3 length is 14 residues. V was pared by 2 bases and J by 7 bases, with 6 bases of the junction left unmatched. CDR3 protein: CASSFRQGAEEQYF. The CDR3 DNA follows: TGCGCCAGCAGCTTCCGACAGGGGGCGGAGGAGCAGTACTTC.

This clonotype turned up a few times. This rearrangement joins TRBV7-3 to TRBJ2-5, with TRBD2 matching 10 bases. Germline trimming cut 4 bases from V and 5 bases from J; bases unmatched to any gene: 7. The CDR3 totals 15 residues. In germline, CDR1 is SGHTA, CDR2 FQGTGA. The CDR3 is CASSSQRGGVETQYF. CDR3 sequence (DNA): TGTGCCAGCAGCTCACAGCGGGGGGGAGTGGAGACCCAGTACTTC.

The chain joins TRBV20-1 to TRBJ2-2; no reliable D call. The V end lost 3 bases, the J end lost 8 bases, and 10 bases lay between the germline ends. The V gene's germline CDR1 is DFQATT and CDR2 SNEGSKA (reference sequence). The CDR3 runs 12 residues. The CDR3 DNA reads as TGCAGTGCTAGTTTGGATTTTGGGGAGCTGTTTTTT. This sequence encodes CSASLDFGELFF.

The chain is built from TRBV4-2 and TRBJ2-7; TRBD2 matches at 8 bases. This CDR3 is 18 amino acids long. J gave up 4 bases and V 0 bases, and 14 bases lay outside the gene matches. The germline V gene encodes CDR1 LGHNA and CDR2 YNFKEQ. The CDR3 DNA reads as TGTGCCAGCAGCCAAGATTTCGCAAGGAGCGGGAGTGGGTACGAGCAGTACTTC. It codes for CASSQDFARSGSGYEQYF.